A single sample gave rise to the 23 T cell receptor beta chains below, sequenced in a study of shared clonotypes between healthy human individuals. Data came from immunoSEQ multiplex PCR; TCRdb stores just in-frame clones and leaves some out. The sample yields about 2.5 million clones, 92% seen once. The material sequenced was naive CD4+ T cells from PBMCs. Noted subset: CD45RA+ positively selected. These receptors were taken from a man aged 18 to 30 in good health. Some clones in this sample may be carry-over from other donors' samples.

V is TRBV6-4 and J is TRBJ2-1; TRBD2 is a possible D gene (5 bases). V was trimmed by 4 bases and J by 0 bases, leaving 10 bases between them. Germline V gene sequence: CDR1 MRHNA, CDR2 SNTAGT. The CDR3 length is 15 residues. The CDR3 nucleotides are TGTGCCAGCAGTGTAAGCGGTACCTCCTACAATGAGCAGTTCTTC. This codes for CASSVSGTSYNEQFF.

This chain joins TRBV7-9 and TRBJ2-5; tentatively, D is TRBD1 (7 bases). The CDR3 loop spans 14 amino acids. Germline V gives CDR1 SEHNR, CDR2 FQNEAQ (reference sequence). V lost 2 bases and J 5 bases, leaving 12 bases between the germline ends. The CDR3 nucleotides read TGTGCCAGCAGCTTACAGGGGGGTGGGGAGACCCAGTACTTC. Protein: CASSLQGGGETQYF.

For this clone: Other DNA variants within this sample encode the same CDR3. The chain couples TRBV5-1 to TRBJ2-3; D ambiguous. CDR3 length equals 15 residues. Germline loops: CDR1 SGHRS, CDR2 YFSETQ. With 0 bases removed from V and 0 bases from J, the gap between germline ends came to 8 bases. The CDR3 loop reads CASSLGVGSTDTQYF. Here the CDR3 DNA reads TGCGCCAGCAGCTTGGGTGTGGGGAGCACAGATACGCAGTATTTT.

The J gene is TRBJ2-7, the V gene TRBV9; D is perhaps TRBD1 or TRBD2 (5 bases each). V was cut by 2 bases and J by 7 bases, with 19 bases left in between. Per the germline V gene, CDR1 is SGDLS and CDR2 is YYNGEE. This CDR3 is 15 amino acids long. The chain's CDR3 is CASSVSPGPSMEQYF. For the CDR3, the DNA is TGTGCCAGCAGCGTTAGTCCGGGACCTTCCATGGAGCAGTACTTC.

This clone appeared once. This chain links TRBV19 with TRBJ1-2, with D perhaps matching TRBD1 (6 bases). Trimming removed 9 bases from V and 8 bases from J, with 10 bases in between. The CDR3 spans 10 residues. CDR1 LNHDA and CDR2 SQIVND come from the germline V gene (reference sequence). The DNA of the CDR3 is TGTGCCAGAGAGGGGGTGGGCTACACCTTC. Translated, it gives CAREGVGYTF.

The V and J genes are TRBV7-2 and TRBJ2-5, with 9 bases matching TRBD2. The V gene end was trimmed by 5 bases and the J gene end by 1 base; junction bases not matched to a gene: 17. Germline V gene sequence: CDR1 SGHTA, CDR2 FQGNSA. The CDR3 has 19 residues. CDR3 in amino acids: CASSETPLGLAGSQETQYF. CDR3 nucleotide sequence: TGTGCCAGCAGCGAAACCCCCCTCGGGCTAGCGGGGTCCCAAGAGACCCAGTACTTC. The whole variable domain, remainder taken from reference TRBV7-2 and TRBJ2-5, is GAGVSQSPSNKVTEKGKDVELRCDPISGHTALYWYRQSLGQGLEFLIYFQGNSAPDKSGLPSDRFSAERTGGSVSTLTIQRTQQEDSAVYLCASSETPLGLAGSQETQYFGPGTRLLVL.

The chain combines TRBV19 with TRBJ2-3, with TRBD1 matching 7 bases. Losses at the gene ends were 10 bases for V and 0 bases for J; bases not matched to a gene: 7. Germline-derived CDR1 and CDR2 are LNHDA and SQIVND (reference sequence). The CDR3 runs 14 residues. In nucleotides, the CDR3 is TGTGCCACCGTACAGGGGTCTAGCACAGATACGCAGTATTTT. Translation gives CATVQGSSTDTQYF.

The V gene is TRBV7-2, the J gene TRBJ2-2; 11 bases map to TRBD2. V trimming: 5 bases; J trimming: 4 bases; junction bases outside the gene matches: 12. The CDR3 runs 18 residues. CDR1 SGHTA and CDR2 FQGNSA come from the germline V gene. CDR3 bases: TGTGCCAGCAGCCCACCGGGACTAGCGGCTGGGGGCACCGGGGAGCTGTTTTTT. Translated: CASSPPGLAAGGTGELFF.

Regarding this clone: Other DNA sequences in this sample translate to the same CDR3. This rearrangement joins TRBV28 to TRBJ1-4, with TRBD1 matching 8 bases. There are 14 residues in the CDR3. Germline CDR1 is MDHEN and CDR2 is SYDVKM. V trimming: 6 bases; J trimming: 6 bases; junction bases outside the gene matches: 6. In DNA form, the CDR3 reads TGTGCCAGCAGCCCGGGACAGGAGTATGAAAAACTGTTTTTT. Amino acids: CASSPGQEYEKLFF.

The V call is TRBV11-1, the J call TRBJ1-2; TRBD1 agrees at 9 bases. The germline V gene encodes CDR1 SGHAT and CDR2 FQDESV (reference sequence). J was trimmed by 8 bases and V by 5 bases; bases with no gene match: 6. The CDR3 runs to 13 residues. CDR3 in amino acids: CASSLGQGGGYTF. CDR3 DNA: TGTGCCAGCAGCCTGGGACAGGGCGGAGGCTACACCTTC.

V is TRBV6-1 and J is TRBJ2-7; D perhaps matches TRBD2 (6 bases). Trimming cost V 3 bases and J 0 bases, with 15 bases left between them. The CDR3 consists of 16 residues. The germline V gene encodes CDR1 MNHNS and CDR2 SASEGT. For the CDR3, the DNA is TGTGCCAGCAGTGACCCCGGGACTCCCCTCTCCTACGAGCAGTACTTC. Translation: CASSDPGTPLSYEQYF.

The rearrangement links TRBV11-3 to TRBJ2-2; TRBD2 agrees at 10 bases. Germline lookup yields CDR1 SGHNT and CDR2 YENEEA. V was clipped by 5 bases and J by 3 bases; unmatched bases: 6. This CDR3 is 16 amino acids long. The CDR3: CASSPGLASDTGELFF. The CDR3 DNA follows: TGTGCCAGCAGCCCGGGACTAGCGTCTGACACCGGGGAGCTGTTTTTT.

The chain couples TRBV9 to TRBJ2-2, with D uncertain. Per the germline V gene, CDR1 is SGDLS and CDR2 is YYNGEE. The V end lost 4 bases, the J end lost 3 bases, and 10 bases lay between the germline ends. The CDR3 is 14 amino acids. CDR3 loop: CASSPPAYTGELFF. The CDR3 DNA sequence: TGTGCCAGCAGCCCACCGGCCTACACCGGGGAGCTGTTTTTT.

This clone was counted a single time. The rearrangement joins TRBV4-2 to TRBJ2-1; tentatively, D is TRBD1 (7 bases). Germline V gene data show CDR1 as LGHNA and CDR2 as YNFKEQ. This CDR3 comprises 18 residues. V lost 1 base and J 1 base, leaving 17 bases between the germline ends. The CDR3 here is CASSQVGGGTASYNEQFF. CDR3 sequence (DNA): TGTGCCAGCAGCCAAGTAGGGGGCGGGACAGCTTCCTACAATGAGCAGTTCTTC.

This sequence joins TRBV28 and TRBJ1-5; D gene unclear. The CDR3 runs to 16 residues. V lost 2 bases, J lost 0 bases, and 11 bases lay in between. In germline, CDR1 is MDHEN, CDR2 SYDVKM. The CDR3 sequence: CASSLRAWDSNQPQHF. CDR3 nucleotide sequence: TGTGCCAGCAGTTTACGCGCATGGGATAGCAATCAGCCCCAGCATTTT. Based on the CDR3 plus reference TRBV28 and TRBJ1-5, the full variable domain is DVKVTQSSRYLVKRTGEKVFLECVQDMDHENMFWYRQDPGLGLRLIYFSYDVKMKEKGDIPEGYSVSREKKERFSLILESASTNQTSMYLCASSLRAWDSNQPQHFGDGTRLSIL.

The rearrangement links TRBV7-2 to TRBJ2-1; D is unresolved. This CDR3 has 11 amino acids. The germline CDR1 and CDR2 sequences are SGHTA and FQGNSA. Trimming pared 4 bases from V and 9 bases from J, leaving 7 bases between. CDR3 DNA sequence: TGTGCCAGCAGCTCTAGTGTTGAGCAGTTCTTC. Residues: CASSSSVEQFF.

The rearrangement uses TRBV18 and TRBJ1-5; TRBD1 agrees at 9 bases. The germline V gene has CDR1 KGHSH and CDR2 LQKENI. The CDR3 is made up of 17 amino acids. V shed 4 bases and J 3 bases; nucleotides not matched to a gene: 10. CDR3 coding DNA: TGTGCCAGCTCACGGAGTCCGGGACAGGGTAACAATCAGCCCCAGCATTTT. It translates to CASSRSPGQGNNQPQHF.

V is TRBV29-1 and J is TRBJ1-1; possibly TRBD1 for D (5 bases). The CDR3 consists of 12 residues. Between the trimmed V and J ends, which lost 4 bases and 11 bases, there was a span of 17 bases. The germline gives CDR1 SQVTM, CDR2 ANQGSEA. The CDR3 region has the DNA TGCAGCGTTGGTACAGGAGGCCTGGGGGCTTTCTTT. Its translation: CSVGTGGLGAFF.

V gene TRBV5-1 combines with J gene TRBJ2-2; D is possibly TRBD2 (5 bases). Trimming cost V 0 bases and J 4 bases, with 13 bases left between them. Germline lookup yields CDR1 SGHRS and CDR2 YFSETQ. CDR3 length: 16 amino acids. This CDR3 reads CASSLDTLGSTGELFF. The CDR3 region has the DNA TGCGCCAGCAGCTTGGACACCCTAGGGAGCACCGGGGAGCTGTTTTTT.

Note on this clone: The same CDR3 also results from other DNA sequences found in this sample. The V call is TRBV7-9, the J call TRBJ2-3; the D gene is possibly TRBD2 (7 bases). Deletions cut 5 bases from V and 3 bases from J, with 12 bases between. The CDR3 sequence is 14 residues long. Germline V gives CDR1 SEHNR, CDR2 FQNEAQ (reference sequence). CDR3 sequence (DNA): TGTGCCAGCAGCCCGGGGAGGGGGACAGATACGCAGTATTTT. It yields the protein CASSPGRGTDTQYF.

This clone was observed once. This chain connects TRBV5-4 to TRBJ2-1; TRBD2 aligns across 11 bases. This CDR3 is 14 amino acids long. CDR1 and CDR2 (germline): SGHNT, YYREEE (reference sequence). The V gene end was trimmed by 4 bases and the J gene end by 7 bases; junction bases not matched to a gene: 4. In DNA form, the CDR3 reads TGTGCCAGCAGCCCGGGACTAGCGGAAAATGAGCAGTTCTTC. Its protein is CASSPGLAENEQFF.

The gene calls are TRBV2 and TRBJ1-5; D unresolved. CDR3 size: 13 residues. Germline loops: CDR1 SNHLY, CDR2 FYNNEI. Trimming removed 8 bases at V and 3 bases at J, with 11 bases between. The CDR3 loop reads CASGSSYNQPQHF. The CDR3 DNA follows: TGTGCCAGCGGCAGCTCTTACAATCAGCCCCAGCATTTT.

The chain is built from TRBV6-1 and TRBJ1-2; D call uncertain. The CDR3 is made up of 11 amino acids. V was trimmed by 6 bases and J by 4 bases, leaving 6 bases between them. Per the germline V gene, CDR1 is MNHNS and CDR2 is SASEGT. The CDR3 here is CASRSSYGYTF. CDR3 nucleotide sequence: TGTGCCAGCAGGAGCAGCTATGGCTACACCTTC.